A single sample gave rise to the 12 T cell receptor beta chains below, sequenced in a study of blood T cell repertoires in COVID-19. Some clones are missing from TCRdb's copy, which holds only in-frame ones; the method was immunoSEQ multiplex PCR. This sample has approximately 150,000 clones, with about 86% found just once. Sequenced material: peripheral blood. These receptors originate from a human donor in a cohort sampled during active COVID-19.

This chain connects TRBV6-5 to TRBJ2-7; 7 bases map to TRBD2. V shed 7 bases and J 4 bases; nucleotides not matched to a gene: 7. The germline V gene encodes CDR1 MNHEY and CDR2 SVGAGI. The CDR3 has 13 residues. The CDR3 DNA follows: TGTGCCAGCATCTCACCGGGGGGTTACGAGCAGTACTTC. This codes for CASISPGGYEQYF.

The rearrangement uses TRBV7-2 and TRBJ2-1, with 14 bases lining up with TRBD2. The CDR3 is 19 amino acids. Losses at the gene ends were 3 bases for V and 2 bases for J; bases not matched to a gene: 9. Germline values: CDR1 SGHTA, CDR2 FQGNSA. This chain's CDR3 is CASSLAGTSGSSAYNEQFF. CDR3 DNA sequence: TGTGCCAGCAGCTTGGCCGGGACTAGCGGGAGCTCTGCCTACAATGAGCAGTTCTTC.

This clone was seen more than once but under ten times. The J gene is TRBJ2-7, the V gene TRBV29-1; D possibly corresponds to TRBD2 (5 bases). The CDR3 extends over 12 amino acids. V dropped 7 bases and J dropped 2 bases, with 12 bases sitting between them. Per germline, CDR1 SQVTM and CDR2 ANQGSEA. CDR3 nucleotides: TGCAGCGGCCAACTAGACACCTACGAGCAGTACTTC. Amino acids: CSGQLDTYEQYF.

This clone turned up a few times. The rearrangement joins TRBV6-2 or TRBV6-3 to TRBJ2-7, with D unclear. The CDR3 is 16 amino acids. CDR1 and CDR2 (germline): MNHEY, SVGEGT. Trimming stripped 2 bases from V and 6 bases from J, with 20 bases between. CDR3 in amino acids: CASSYPRGAMDGEQYF. DNA for the CDR3: TGTGCCAGCAGTTACCCGAGAGGCGCCATGGATGGCGAGCAGTACTTC.

V gene TRBV6-5 combines with J gene TRBJ2-7; 9 bases agree with TRBD2. Trimming cost V 6 bases and J 4 bases; bases outside gene matches: 7. This CDR3 comprises 14 residues. The germline V gene has CDR1 MNHEY and CDR2 SVGAGI. The DNA of the CDR3 is TGTGCCAGCAGGGTTGGGACTAGCCTGTACGAGCAGTACTTC. Its translation: CASRVGTSLYEQYF.

J is TRBJ2-7 and V is TRBV28, with TRBD1 matching 9 bases. From germline, CDR1 is MDHEN and CDR2 SYDVKM. There are 16 residues in the CDR3. The J segment lost 3 bases and the V segment lost 4 bases, leaving 10 bases of the junction unmatched. CDR3: CASSSPGTGIGYEQYF. The CDR3 bases are TGTGCCAGCAGTTCGCCCGGGACAGGGATCGGCTACGAGCAGTACTTC.

V gene TRBV11-2 combines with J gene TRBJ2-7; D unclear. The CDR3 contains 12 residues. Germline lookup yields CDR1 SGHAT and CDR2 FQNNGV. Between the trimmed V and J ends, which lost 1 base and 12 bases, there was a span of 13 bases. The CDR3 sequence: CASSLGAAKSYF. In nucleotides, the CDR3 is TGTGCCAGCAGCTTAGGGGCCGCCAAGTCGTACTTC.

The CDR3 region is CASDVCRGGFVFQETQYF. CDR3 sequence (DNA): TGTGCCAGCGACGTATGCCGAGGGGGATTTGTGTTCCAAGAGACCCAGTACTTC. V is TRBV21-1 and J is TRBJ2-5; the D call of TRBD1 is as the table states it, not checked on the DNA. TRBV21-1 is annotated as a pseudogene. There are 18 residues in the CDR3.

This chain joins TRBV12-2 and TRBJ2-7; TRBD2, the table's D call, was not compared with the DNA. TRBV12-2 is described as a pseudogene. CDR3 length: 21 amino acids. Written as DNA, the CDR3 is TGTGCAAGTTCCCTGGGGCTAGCGGGAGGGCCGGCCATGAAGAGGTCTTACGAGCAGTACTTC. Its protein is CASSLGLAGGPAMKRSYEQYF.

The chain employs TRBV6-2 or TRBV6-3 and TRBJ2-7; TRBD2 aligns across 12 bases. The CDR3 spans 18 residues. V trimming: 5 bases; J trimming: 4 bases; junction bases outside the gene matches: 15. Germline CDR1 and CDR2: MNHEY and SVGEGT. CDR3 nucleotides: TGTGCCAGCAGTACCTCGAGAGAACAGACTAGCGGGAGATACGAGCAGTACTTC. Its translation: CASSTSREQTSGRYEQYF.

This clone was counted only a few times. The V call is TRBV5-1, the J call TRBJ2-5, with 13 bases lining up with TRBD2. This CDR3 contains 18 residues. Germline CDR1 and CDR2: SGHRS and YFSETQ. V gave up 1 base and J gave up 2 bases; unmatched junction bases: 8. The CDR3 sequence: CASSLRTSGSGLQETQYF. In nucleotides, the CDR3 is TGCGCCAGCAGCTTGCGGACTAGCGGGAGCGGGCTTCAAGAGACCCAGTACTTC.

In DNA form, the CDR3 reads TGTGCCATCGGAAGCGGGAGGTCCTACAATGAGCAGTTCTTC. Protein sequence: CAIGSGRSYNEQFF. The chain has TRBV19 and TRBJ2-1; TRBD2 matches at 9 bases. The J segment lost 1 base and the V segment lost 10 bases, leaving 5 bases of the junction unmatched. The CDR3 is 14 amino acids. The germline V gene encodes CDR1 LNHDA and CDR2 SQIVND (reference sequence).